These 22 T cell receptor beta chains were all obtained from the same sample, sequenced in a study of shared clonotypes between healthy human individuals (dated by TCRdb to 2018 to 2021). The method was the immunoSEQ multiplex PCR assay. This is the immuneACCESS table as TCRdb keeps it, with only in-frame sequences that have V and J called. A part of the clones is gone; compared with another copy, unresolved V genes explain less than half, and the rest is unexplained. The sample includes around 1.4 million clones, with approximately 98.5% observed a single time. In total, the top ten clones hold under 0.45% of the sample. The sequencing sample was made of naive CD4+ T cells sorted from blood. Reading the label with the study, this specimen's cell subset or site is: CD45RA+ positively selected. The source is a man younger than 40 in good health.

The chain links TRBV6-5 to TRBJ2-7; tentative D call: TRBD1 (6 bases). This CDR3 region has 14 residues. Germline CDR1 MNHEY, CDR2 SVGAGI. V was trimmed by 7 bases and J by 3 bases, leaving 16 bases between them. The chain's CDR3 is CASMESQGHYEQYF. CDR3 coding DNA: TGTGCCAGCATGGAGTCCCAGGGGCACTACGAGCAGTACTTC.

This chain uses TRBV15 with TRBJ2-5; D tentatively fits TRBD1 or TRBD2 (5 bases each). Germline values: CDR1 LNHNV, CDR2 YYDKDF (reference sequence). Trimming took off 0 bases at V and 2 bases at J, with 10 bases between the two ends. The CDR3 contains 15 residues. CDR3 residues: CATSREAEGQETQYF. Here the CDR3 DNA reads TGTGCCACCAGCAGAGAGGCAGAGGGGCAAGAGACCCAGTACTTC.

V gene TRBV29-1 combines with J gene TRBJ2-3; 9 positions match TRBD1. CDR1 and CDR2 (germline): SQVTM, ANQGSEA. This CDR3 contains 14 residues. Trimming removed 7 bases from V and 6 bases from J; junction bases left unmatched: 11. CDR3 in amino acids: CSGQPGQGWDTQYF. The CDR3 nucleotides read TGCAGCGGCCAACCGGGACAGGGCTGGGATACGCAGTATTTT.

The chain is built from TRBV10-1 and TRBJ2-7; D remains ambiguous. Between the trimmed V and J ends, which lost 6 bases and 0 bases, there was a span of 12 bases. CDR3 length equals 14 residues. Germline assignment: CDR1 WNHNN and CDR2 SYGVQD (reference sequence). The CDR3 nucleotides are TGCGCCAGCAGGCCCGACCGGGCCTCCTACGAGCAGTACTTC. It is translated as CASRPDRASYEQYF.

This chain joins TRBV28 and TRBJ2-7; 12 positions agree with TRBD1. Germline assignment: CDR1 MDHEN and CDR2 SYDVKM. The length of the CDR3 is 13 residues. V lost 7 bases and J lost 7; bases outside the gene matches: 5. CDR3 DNA: TGTGCCAGCACGGGACAGGGGGCAGGGGAGCAGTACTTC. Encoded protein: CASTGQGAGEQYF.

V and J are TRBV21-1 and TRBJ2-7; TRBD1, the table's D call, was not compared with the DNA. TRBV21-1 corresponds to a pseudogene. This CDR3 has 11 residues. CDR3 in amino acids: CASTRVYEQYF. The CDR3 nucleotides are TGTGCCAGCACCAGGGTATACGAGCAGTACTTC.

The rearrangement uses TRBV11-2 and TRBJ1-3; D perhaps matches TRBD1 (5 bases). Trimming shortened V by 4 bases and J by 1 base, and 20 bases separated the two germline ends. Looked up from germline, CDR1 is SGHAT and CDR2 is FQNNGV. The CDR3 extends over 18 amino acids. As DNA, the CDR3 is TGTGCCAGCAGCTCCAATCGGGGCGGAGATTTGTCTGGAAACACCATATATTTT. This encodes CASSSNRGGDLSGNTIYF.

The chain combines TRBV30 with TRBJ1-2; 9 nucleotides match TRBD1. With V trimmed by 8 bases and J by 4 bases, 5 bases remained unmatched. There are 12 residues in the CDR3. The germline CDR1 and CDR2 sequences are GTSNPN and SVGIG (reference sequence). The CDR3 sequence is CAITGGPYGYTF. CDR3 DNA sequence: TGTGCCATAACAGGGGGCCCCTATGGCTACACCTTC.

This chain connects TRBV6-6 to TRBJ2-2, with D possibly being TRBD2 (6 bases). From germline, CDR1 is MNHNY and CDR2 SVGAGI (reference sequence). This CDR3 is 12 amino acids long. The germline V and J ends were trimmed by 2 bases and 13 bases, with 11 bases remaining between them. In nucleotides, the CDR3 is TGTGCCAGCAGTTACGGGGGGAAAGGGCTGTTTTTT. It is translated as CASSYGGKGLFF.

The chain is built from TRBV14 and TRBJ1-2; the match to TRBD1 covers 7 bases. The CDR3 totals 14 residues. V was pared by 2 bases and J by 2 bases, with 2 bases of the junction left unmatched. CDR1 is SGHDN, CDR2 FVKESK, per germline. The CDR3 reads CASSQLDRNYGYTF. CDR3 coding DNA: TGTGCCAGCAGCCAATTGGACAGGAACTATGGCTACACCTTC.

The chain joins TRBV28 to TRBJ2-3; tentative D call: TRBD2 (5 bases). Germline values: CDR1 MDHEN, CDR2 SYDVKM. Trimming took off 8 bases at V and 2 bases at J, with 17 bases between the two ends. The CDR3 spans 15 residues. For the CDR3, the DNA is TGTGCCAGCGTCCCTGCGGGCCTCTACACAGATACGCAGTATTTT. Translated, it gives CASVPAGLYTDTQYF.

The CDR3 loop reads CASSPAGGEFYEKLFF. CDR3 bases: TGTGCCAGCTCACCTGCGGGGGGCGAGTTTTATGAAAAACTGTTTTTT. The rearrangement joins TRBV18 to TRBJ1-4, with a tentative D call TRBD1 (6 bases). Germline V gene lookup returns CDR1 KGHSH and CDR2 LQKENI. V dropped 3 bases and J dropped 6 bases, with 17 bases sitting between them. This CDR3 comprises 16 residues.

The V call is TRBV7-9, the J call TRBJ2-3; 10 positions agree with TRBD1. Per germline, CDR1 SEHNR and CDR2 FQNEAQ (reference sequence). The V gene end was trimmed by 3 bases and the J gene end by 8 bases; junction bases not matched to a gene: 8. The CDR3 totals 15 residues. The CDR3 coding sequence is TGTGCCAGCAGCTTCCGGGACAGGGGATTCGGTACGCAGTATTTT. As protein: CASSFRDRGFGTQYF.

V gene TRBV7-9 combines with J gene TRBJ2-1, with 14 bases matching TRBD2. This CDR3 has 19 amino acids. Germline assignment: CDR1 SEHNR and CDR2 FQNEAQ (reference sequence). The V and J ends lost 7 bases and 2 bases, in that order; junction bases with no gene match: 13. The CDR3 is CASTLGLAGERRAYNEQFF. The CDR3 DNA reads as TGTGCCAGCACGTTGGGACTAGCGGGGGAGAGGAGGGCCTACAATGAGCAGTTCTTC. Looking up the rest from reference TRBV7-9 and TRBJ2-1 gives the full variable domain: DTGVSQNPRHKITKRGQNVTFRCDPISEHNRLYWYRQTLGQGPEFLTYFQNEAQLEKSRLLSDRFSAERPKGSFSTLEIQRTEQGDSAMYLCASTLGLAGERRAYNEQFFGPGTRLTVL.

CDR3 coding DNA: TGTGCCAGCAGTTCATTCGGGACCCCGCTGATCGGAGATACGCAGTATTTT. It codes for CASSSFGTPLIGDTQYF. The rearrangement links TRBV28 to TRBJ2-3; D may match TRBD1 or TRBD2 (5 bases each). The germline V gene encodes CDR1 MDHEN and CDR2 SYDVKM. This CDR3 has 17 amino acids. V was trimmed by 4 bases and J by 5 bases, leaving 22 bases between them.

The gene calls are TRBV9 and TRBJ2-5, with 7 bases aligning to TRBD1. The V and J ends lost 3 bases and 2 bases, in that order; junction bases with no gene match: 13. The CDR3 is made up of 17 amino acids. Germline V gene data show CDR1 as SGDLS and CDR2 as YYNGEE. The DNA of the CDR3 is TGTGCCAGCAGCGCTGGCGTCCAGGACAGGCTACAAGAGACCCAGTACTTC. Encoded protein: CASSAGVQDRLQETQYF.

Comment on this clone: Within the sample, other DNA sequences also encode this same CDR3. V is TRBV2 and J is TRBJ2-6, with a tentative D call TRBD2 (5 bases). Deletions cut 2 bases from V and 2 bases from J, with 7 bases between. This CDR3 region has 15 residues. The germline V gene has CDR1 SNHLY and CDR2 FYNNEI. CDR3 amino acids: CASSETGAGANVLTF. CDR3 coding DNA: TGTGCCAGCAGTGAAACCGGGGCTGGGGCCAACGTCCTGACTTTC.

V is TRBV5-4 and J is TRBJ2-5; D tentatively fits TRBD1 or TRBD2 (5 bases each). The CDR3 is made up of 13 amino acids. Germline V gene lookup returns CDR1 SGHNT and CDR2 YYREEE (reference sequence). The V end was cut by 2 bases, the J end by 3 bases, with 8 bases between. In nucleotides, the CDR3 is TGTGCCAGCAGCTTTGGGGGAAAAGAGACCCAGTACTTC. Its protein is CASSFGGKETQYF. The complete variable domain, with remaining parts taken from reference TRBV5-4 and TRBJ2-5, reads ETGVTQSPTHLIKTRGQQVTLRCSSQSGHNTVSWYQQALGQGPQFIFQYYREEENGRGNFPPRFSGLQFPNYSSELNVNALELDDSALYLCASSFGGKETQYFGPGTRLLVL.

This clone has just one count. V usage is TRBV28 and J usage is TRBJ1-2, with TRBD1 as a possible D gene (6 bases). From germline, CDR1 is MDHEN and CDR2 SYDVKM. V gave up 4 bases and J gave up 1 base, with 16 bases separating them. CDR3 length: 16 amino acids. Here the CDR3 reads CASSSTSRRGNYGYTF. The CDR3 DNA reads as TGTGCCAGCAGTTCTACCTCCCGCAGGGGTAACTATGGCTACACCTTC.

On this clone: Other DNA sequences of this sample code for an identical CDR3. The chain combines TRBV6-5 with TRBJ2-5; D unresolved. There are 11 residues in the CDR3. The germline CDR1 and CDR2 sequences are MNHEY and SVGAGI. The V end lost 2 bases, the J end lost 5 bases, and 3 bases lay between the germline ends. In DNA form, the CDR3 reads TGTGCCAGCAGTTACGGTGAGACCCAGTACTTC. Protein sequence: CASSYGETQYF.

Notes on this clone: Other DNA sequences from this sample encode an identical CDR3 as well. The V call is TRBV7-8, the J call TRBJ2-3; TRBD2 matches at 11 bases. Trimming removed 2 bases from V and 3 bases from J; junction bases left unmatched: 13. The CDR3 has 19 residues. Germline V gene sequence: CDR1 SGHVS, CDR2 FQNEAQ. Written as DNA, the CDR3 is TGTGCCAGCAGCTTAAGAGGACTAGCGGGTATCACTAATACAGATACGCAGTATTTT. This sequence encodes CASSLRGLAGITNTDTQYF.

CDR3 amino acids: CASSPAQGANTGELFF. As DNA, the CDR3 is TGCGCCAGCAGCCCAGCGCAGGGAGCGAACACCGGGGAGCTGTTTTTT. V is TRBV5-1 and J is TRBJ2-2; D is tentatively TRBD1 or TRBD2 (5 bases each). The V gene lost 4 bases and the J gene lost 0 bases, with 13 bases spanning the gap. The germline gives CDR1 SGHRS, CDR2 YFSETQ. The CDR3 runs 16 residues.